This T cell receptor (beta chain) came from a study of human T cells and chemical hapten exposure (dated by TCRdb to the early 2020s). Study-wide context: For sensitization, 2% DPC in acetone was applied to a roughly 2 cm by roughly 2 cm area of upper inner arm skin. Libraries were pooled for sequencing, and per-sample TCR yields varied mainly because of small differences in library volumes within the pool. This study followed changes in the peripheral blood TCR repertoire in vivo during primary and secondary sensitization of alopecia patients to the hapten diphenylcyclopropenone (DPC). Patch testing on the upper back used Finn chambers containing 0.01% DPC, with scoring done after 6 days according to International Contact Dermatitis Research Group standards. Blood samples were taken from patients before sensitization (week 0) and at 2, 6 and about 24 weeks after DPC sensitization. Alopecia areata with under or over 50% scalp involvement, alopecia totalis and alopecia universalis were represented in the patient cohort, which was mostly female. Throughout the study period of approximately 23 weeks, patients also received therapeutic DPC doses to the scalp every week. Approximately 30 alopecia patients provided blood for TCR sequencing at one to four time points (pre-sensitization, 2, 6 and 24 weeks). What the study reported, not specific to this receptor: After repeated subsampling, the strength of the expansion versus patch-test correlation and the threshold at which it became significant changed. A positive correlation was found between the number of PT1 expanded TCRs and patch test score, with significance reached at thresholds 8, 16 and 32 but not 4. Because all patients had alopecia, a presumed autoimmune disease, the immune response of the patients might differ from that of healthy individuals. Compared with pre-sensitization or healthy control sets, expanded TCRs formed significantly more large CDR3 similarity clusters, which is consistent with antigen-driven responses. No change with DPC sensitization was found in the number of TCRs above 1 in 1000 frequency, and no evidence of global repertoire structure alterations was found.

Per the germline V gene, MDHEN is the CDR1 and SYDVKM is the CDR2. Relative to germline, V is missing 5 bases and J is missing 7 bases, with 9 bases of the junction outside any gene match. The CDR3, from cysteine to phenylalanine, totals 15 residues. The retained sequence is limited to the CDR3, 45 bases, with the frame set at the first base. The sample's time point label, decoded: patch test 1, 2 weeks after DPC sensitization. The treatment or condition label, as the study defines it: therapeutic diphenylcyclopropenone sensitization with weekly scalp DPC. At every patch-test visit, the blood draw took place before the patch test was put on. To be eligible, patients had to be aged 18 to 70, diagnosed with alopecia and judged suitable for DPC therapy, while pregnant patients were excluded. Total RNA was extracted from unfractionated whole blood collected in Tempus Blood RNA tubes. There are a few counts of this clonotype. Its recognized antigen is unknown. Base qualities are not at hand, and no much larger clone is one base apart.

Receptors were amplified or captured by RACE. Instrument on record: NextSeq 500. During library preparation, unique molecular identifiers were attached to individual cDNA molecules so that TCRs could be counted in a quantitative, reproducible way. Both TCR alpha and TCR beta chains were sequenced from each blood RNA sample. The authors processed their data as follows. The median number of TCRs per sample was over 95,000, ranging from about 20,000 to 700,000. The Decombinator software suite was used to annotate V, J and CDR3 in the TCR reads. Every sample was subsampled to the same number of TCRs (28,000) for the PS versus PT1 abundance plots. TCRs were defined as expanded if absent before sensitization and observed at least eight times at the 2-week time point. TCRdb reran the public reads through fastp at Q25 and MiXCR, keeping productive beta chains. Rows merge per CDR3 protein into single entries with the most common DNA and genes. The V and J calls reflect TCRdb's pipeline rather than the authors' work. The sample yields more than 65,000 distinct CDR3 sequences; 10% were counted once. The top ten clonotypes cover approximately 1.4% of the sample.

This receptor was identified in a woman aged 50 to 60 with alopecia areata. Some clones in this sample may be carry-over from other donors' samples. Sequencing was performed on whole blood, taken in connection with sensitization to the hapten diphenylcyclopropenone (DPC). Rearrangement joined TRBV28 to TRBJ1-4; a stretch of 8 junction bases matches TRBD1. Here the CDR3 is given as CASSTRRGLFEKLFF. The DNA reads TGTGCCAGCAGTACCCGCAGGGGGCTTTTTGAAAAACTGTTTTTT.